The clone carrying this TCR beta chain has more than one count but fewer than ten. What it binds is not known. Amplified TCR beta CDR3 regions were obtained using RNA transcripts as template. HTBI primers primed a first-round RT-PCR, and a second-round multiplex PCR followed. TCRdb reprocessed the multiplex PCR reads with MiXCR, giving one entry per CDR3 protein. The sample shows 740,000 or so distinct CDR3 sequences, 40% of them seen only once. The study enrolled ophthalmopathy donors with moderate-to-severe activity, CAS ≥3, NOSPECS ≥4 and duration under 3 months. PBMCs were obtained from 8.5 to 10 ml of fresh peripheral blood. The CDR3 contains 13 residues. This record comes from a study of Graves' ophthalmopathy and Graves' hyperthyroidism. General study results and limits: Ophthalmopathy progression was predicted with around 71% sensitivity and about 72% specificity. Most thyroid clonotypes with frequency above 0.001 were detected in blood too.

The J gene is TRBJ1-2, the V gene TRBV12-1. TRBV12-1 is recorded as a pseudogene. This receptor was identified in an adult man with Graves' ophthalmopathy. The sample was peripheral blood. CDR3 amino acids: CASSFQRTAGYTF. CDR3 DNA: TGTGCCAGCAGCTTTCAACGGACTGCTGGCTACACCTTC.